The 10 T cell receptor beta chains presented below share a single source sample, sequenced in a study of blood T cell repertoires in COVID-19. Repertoires were generated with immunoSEQ multiplex PCR, while TCRdb's copy carries only in-frame clones and drops some. The table shows 45,000 to 55,000 clones, with less than 90% occurring only once. Sequences were obtained from peripheral blood. These TCRs come from a man between 50 and 59 years old with acute or convalescent COVID-19.

This sequence joins TRBV6-2 or TRBV6-3 and TRBJ2-3, with 9 bases aligning to TRBD2. The germline V gene encodes CDR1 MNHEY and CDR2 SVGEGT. This CDR3 is built from 15 residues. The junction had 7 bases not matched to a gene; V was cut back by 5 bases and J by 4 bases. CDR3 coding DNA: TGTGCCAGCAGTAAACTAGCGGGTGCTGCAGATACGCAGTATTTT. It encodes CASSKLAGAADTQYF.

This clone was recorded only once. The chain carries TRBV30 and TRBJ2-1, with TRBD1 identical over 7 bases. After removal of 4 bases from V and 8 bases from J, the junction contained 14 bases not matched to a gene. The germline V gene has CDR1 GTSNPN and CDR2 SVGIG (reference sequence). This CDR3 is built from 15 residues. The chain's CDR3 is CAWTSGGFRGDEQFF. The DNA of the CDR3 is TGTGCCTGGACCTCAGGGGGTTTTAGGGGCGATGAGCAGTTCTTC.

The chain joins TRBV12-5 to TRBJ2-1, with D possibly being TRBD1 (5 bases). V lost 7 bases and J lost 6, with 19 bases in between. This CDR3 spans 15 amino acids. Looked up from germline, CDR1 is LGHNT and CDR2 is FRNRAP. As DNA, the CDR3 is TGTGCTAGTGCCGTTCTGTCAGGGTATATCAATGAGCAGTTCTTC. Encoded protein: CASAVLSGYINEQFF.

The V call is TRBV27, the J call TRBJ2-7, with D possibly matching TRBD2 (5 bases). The CDR3 spans 17 residues. V shed 4 bases and J shed 3 bases, with 22 bases lying between them. Germline CDR1 MNHEY, CDR2 SMNVEV (reference sequence). The CDR3 nucleotides are TGTGCCAGCAGTTCCCTTCGGGCTAGCTATTCGTACTACGAGCAGTACTTC. This translates into CASSSLRASYSYYEQYF.

The genes are TRBV20-1 and TRBJ1-2, with D possibly matching TRBD1 (6 bases). V gave up 3 bases and J gave up 5 bases, with 13 bases separating them. Germline CDR1 is DFQATT and CDR2 is SNEGSKA (reference sequence). This CDR3 has 13 residues. DNA of the CDR3: TGCAGTGCTAGTTCAGCAGGGGCTTATGGCTACACCTTC. Translation: CSASSAGAYGYTF.

V gene TRBV2 combines with J gene TRBJ1-6, with unresolved D. The germline gives CDR1 SNHLY, CDR2 FYNNEI. V gave up 11 bases and J gave up 9 bases, with 23 bases separating them. The CDR3 totals 15 residues. This chain's CDR3 is CAHAKPGGEGSPLHF. The CDR3, as DNA: TGTGCCCATGCTAAGCCCGGAGGCGAGGGTTCACCCCTCCACTTT.

The rearrangement joins TRBV1 to TRBJ2-5; TRBD2 is the table's D call and was not checked against the DNA. TRBV1 is tagged as a pseudogene. There are 19 residues in the CDR3. The CDR3 here is CTSSQPAQGLAGIRETQYF. CDR3 nucleotides: TGCACCAGCAGCCAACCGGCCCAGGGACTAGCGGGGATCAGGGAGACCCAGTACTTC.

The rearrangement joins TRBV12-2 to TRBJ2-1; the D call TRBD2 from the table was never checked on the DNA. TRBV12-2 is tagged as a pseudogene. The CDR3 spans 15 residues. The DNA for the CDR3 is TGTGCAAGTCGCTTGAGAAGCCACCCCTACAATGAGCAGTTCTTC. It translates to CASRLRSHPYNEQFF.

CDR3 protein: CAIRSGTGVEKLFF. The CDR3 coding sequence is TGTGCCATCAGGTCCGGGACAGGGGTTGAAAAACTGTTTTTT. The V gene is TRBV10-3, the J gene TRBJ1-4, with 10 bases that match TRBD1. From germline, CDR1 is ENHRY and CDR2 SYGVKD. The CDR3 has 14 amino acids. With 6 bases clipped from V and 7 bases from J, the junction kept 5 bases outside the gene matches.

The V gene is TRBV15, the J gene TRBJ1-2; no definite D call. This CDR3 spans 13 amino acids. The ends were cut back, 0 bases at V and 3 bases at J, with 5 bases in the middle. In germline, CDR1 is LNHNV, CDR2 YYDKDF (reference sequence). This chain's CDR3 is CATSRDRDYGYTF. CDR3 sequence (DNA): TGTGCCACCAGCAGAGATCGAGACTATGGCTACACCTTC.